The 3 T cell receptor beta chains given below trace back to one sample, sequenced in a study of T cells in Graves' hyperthyroidism and ophthalmopathy. It was RNA transcripts that yielded the amplified TCR beta CDR3 regions. Initially, a first-round RT-PCR of the TCR CDR3 employed the HTBI primer set. TCRdb re-derived calls from the multiplex PCR reads in MiXCR, one entry per CDR3 protein. The top ten clones hold more than 25% of a sample with over 700,000 distinct CDR3 sequences, 35% of them seen once. Sequenced input: blood. The receptors were sampled from a woman in her thirties or forties with Graves' hyperthyroidism.

This clonotype was recorded a few times. The chain couples TRBV29-1 to TRBJ1-1; unclear D gene. The germline V gene encodes CDR1 SQVTM and CDR2 ANQGSEA. This CDR3 comprises 14 residues. Trimming removed 4 bases from V and 0 bases from J, with 12 bases in between. The CDR3 region is CSVVLGSMNTEAFF. The CDR3 DNA reads TGCAGCGTTGTTCTGGGGTCCATGAACACTGAAGCTTTCTTT.

The rearrangement uses TRBV19 and TRBJ1-2, with 8 positions matching TRBD1. The CDR3 has 17 residues. CDR1 is LNHDA and CDR2 is SQIVND in the germline V gene (reference sequence). The trim removed 5 bases at V and 3 bases at J, leaving 14 bases unmatched. In nucleotides, the CDR3 is TGTGCCAGTAGTTTCGGACAGGGCAACGGGATGGACTATGGCTACACCTTC. Protein product: CASSFGQGNGMDYGYTF.

The rearrangement joins TRBV4-1 to TRBJ1-1; D is undetermined. The CDR3 has 14 amino acids. Germline V lookup: CDR1 MGHRA, CDR2 YSYEKL. V shed 4 bases and J shed 2 bases, with 11 bases lying between them. CDR3 sequence: CASSRMRFNTEAFF. DNA of the CDR3: TGCGCCAGCAGCCGAATGAGGTTTAACACTGAAGCTTTCTTT.